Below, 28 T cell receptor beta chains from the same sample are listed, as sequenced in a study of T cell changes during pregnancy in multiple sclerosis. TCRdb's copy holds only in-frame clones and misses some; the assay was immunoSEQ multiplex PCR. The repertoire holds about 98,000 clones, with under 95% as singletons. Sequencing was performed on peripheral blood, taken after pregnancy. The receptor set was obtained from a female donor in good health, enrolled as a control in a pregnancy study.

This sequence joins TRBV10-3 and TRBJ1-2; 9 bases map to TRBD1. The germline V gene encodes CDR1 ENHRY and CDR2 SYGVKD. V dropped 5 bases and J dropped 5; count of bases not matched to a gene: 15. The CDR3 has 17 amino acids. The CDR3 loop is CAISSQDGGQGGYGYTF. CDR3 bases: TGTGCCATCAGTTCGCAGGACGGGGGACAGGGAGGATATGGCTACACCTTC.

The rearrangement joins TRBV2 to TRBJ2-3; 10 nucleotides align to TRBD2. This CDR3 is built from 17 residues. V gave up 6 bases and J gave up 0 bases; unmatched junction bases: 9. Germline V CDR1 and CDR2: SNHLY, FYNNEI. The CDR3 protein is CASRGTSESTSTDTQYF. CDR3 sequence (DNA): TGTGCCAGCAGGGGGACTAGCGAGTCCACTAGCACAGATACGCAGTATTTT.

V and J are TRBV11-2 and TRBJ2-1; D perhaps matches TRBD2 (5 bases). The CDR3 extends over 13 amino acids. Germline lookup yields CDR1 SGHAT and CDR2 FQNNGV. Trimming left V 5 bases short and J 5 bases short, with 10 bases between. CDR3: CASSRERDNEQFF. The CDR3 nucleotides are TGTGCCAGCAGCCGAGAGAGGGACAATGAGCAGTTCTTC.

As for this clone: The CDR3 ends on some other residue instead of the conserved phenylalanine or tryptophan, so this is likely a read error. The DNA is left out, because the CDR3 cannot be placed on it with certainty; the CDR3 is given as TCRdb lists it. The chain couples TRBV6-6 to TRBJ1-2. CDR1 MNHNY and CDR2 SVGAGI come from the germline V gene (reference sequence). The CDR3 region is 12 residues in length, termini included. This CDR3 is CASSYSTRGVRL.

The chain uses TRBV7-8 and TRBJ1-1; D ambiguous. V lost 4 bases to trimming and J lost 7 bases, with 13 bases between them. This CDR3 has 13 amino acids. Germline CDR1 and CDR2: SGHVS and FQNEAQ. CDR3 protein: CASSYALEGEAFF. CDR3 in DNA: TGTGCCAGCAGCTATGCTTTAGAGGGTGAAGCTTTCTTT. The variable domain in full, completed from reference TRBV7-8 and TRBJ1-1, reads GAGVSQSPRYKVAKRGQDVALRCDPISGHVSLFWYQQALGQGPEFLTYFQNEAQLDKSGLPSDRFFAERPEGSVSTLKIQRTQQEDSAVYLCASSYALEGEAFFGQGTRLTVV.

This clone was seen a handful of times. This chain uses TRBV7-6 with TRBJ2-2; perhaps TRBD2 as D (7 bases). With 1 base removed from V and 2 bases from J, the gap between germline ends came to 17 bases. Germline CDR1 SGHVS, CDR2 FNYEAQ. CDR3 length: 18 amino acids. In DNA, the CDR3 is TGTGCCAGCAGCTTAGTCGTGGGGGGGCGAGGTAACACCGGGGAGCTGTTTTTT. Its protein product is CASSLVVGGRGNTGELFF.

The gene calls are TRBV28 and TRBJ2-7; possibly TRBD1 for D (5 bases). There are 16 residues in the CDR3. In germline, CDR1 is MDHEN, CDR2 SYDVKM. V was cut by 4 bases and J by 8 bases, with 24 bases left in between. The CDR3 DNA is TGTGCCAGCAGTTCATTAGGAATCAGGGTACAATTCAAGCAGTACTTC. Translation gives CASSSLGIRVQFKQYF.

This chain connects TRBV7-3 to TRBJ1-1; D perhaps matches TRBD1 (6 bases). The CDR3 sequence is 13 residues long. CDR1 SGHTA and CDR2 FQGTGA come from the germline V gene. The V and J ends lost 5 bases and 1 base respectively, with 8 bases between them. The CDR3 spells CASSLQGNTEAFF. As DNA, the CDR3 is TGTGCCAGCAGCCTACAGGGGAACACTGAAGCTTTCTTT.

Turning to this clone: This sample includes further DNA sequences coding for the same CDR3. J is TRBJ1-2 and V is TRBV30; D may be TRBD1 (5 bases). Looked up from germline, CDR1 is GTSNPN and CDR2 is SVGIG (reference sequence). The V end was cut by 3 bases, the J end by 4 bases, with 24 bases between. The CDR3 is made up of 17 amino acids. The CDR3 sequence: CAWSDAPGTAGIYGYTF. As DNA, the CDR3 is TGTGCCTGGAGCGATGCCCCCGGGACTGCTGGGATCTATGGCTACACCTTC.

CDR3 in amino acids: CASTPFFQGVIYNEQFF. In DNA, the CDR3 is TGTGCCAGCACCCCTTTTTTCCAGGGGGTGATTTACAATGAGCAGTTCTTC. The V call is TRBV27, the J call TRBJ2-1; the match to TRBD1 covers 7 bases. This CDR3 spans 17 amino acids. Trimming cost V 7 bases and J 4 bases; bases outside gene matches: 16. Germline CDR1 is MNHEY and CDR2 is SMNVEV (reference sequence).

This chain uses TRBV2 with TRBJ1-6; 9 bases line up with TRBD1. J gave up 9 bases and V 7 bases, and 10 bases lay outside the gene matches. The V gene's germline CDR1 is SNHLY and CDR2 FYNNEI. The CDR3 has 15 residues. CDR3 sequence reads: CASTGLGQGRSPLHF. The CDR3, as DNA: TGTGCCAGCACTGGACTGGGACAGGGACGTTCACCCCTCCACTTT.

The DNA of the CDR3 is TGTGCCAGCTCACCACCGGCTAGCGCAGATACGCAGTATTTT. This sequence encodes CASSPPASADTQYF. The rearrangement joins TRBV18 to TRBJ2-3; TRBD2 is a possible D gene (6 bases). Germline CDR1 reads KGHSH; CDR2 reads LQKENI. The V and J ends lost 0 bases and 4 bases respectively, with 8 bases between them. The CDR3 has 14 residues.

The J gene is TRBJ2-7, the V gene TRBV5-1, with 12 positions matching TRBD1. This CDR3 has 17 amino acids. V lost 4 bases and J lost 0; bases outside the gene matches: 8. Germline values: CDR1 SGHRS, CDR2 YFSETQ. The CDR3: CASSAGTGGDPSYEQYF. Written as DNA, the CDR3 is TGCGCCAGCAGCGCCGGGACAGGGGGCGACCCCTCCTACGAGCAGTACTTC.

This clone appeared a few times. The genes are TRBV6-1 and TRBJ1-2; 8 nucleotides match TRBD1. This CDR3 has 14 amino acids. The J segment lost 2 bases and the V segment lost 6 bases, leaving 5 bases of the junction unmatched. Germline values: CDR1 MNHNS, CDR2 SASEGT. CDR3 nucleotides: TGTGCCAGCAGCGCGGGACAGGTAAACTATGGCTACACCTTC. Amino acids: CASSAGQVNYGYTF.

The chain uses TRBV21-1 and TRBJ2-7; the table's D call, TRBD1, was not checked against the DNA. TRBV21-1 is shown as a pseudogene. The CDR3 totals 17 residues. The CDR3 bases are TGTGCCAACCTATCCCGGCCTTCCGGGACAGGAAAGTACGAGCAGTACTTC. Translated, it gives CANLSRPSGTGKYEQYF.

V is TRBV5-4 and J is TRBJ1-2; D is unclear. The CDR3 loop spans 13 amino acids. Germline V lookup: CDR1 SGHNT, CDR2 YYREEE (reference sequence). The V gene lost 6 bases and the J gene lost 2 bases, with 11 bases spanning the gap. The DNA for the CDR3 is TGTGCCAGCAAACAGAACGCGAACTATGGCTACACCTTC. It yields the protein CASKQNANYGYTF.

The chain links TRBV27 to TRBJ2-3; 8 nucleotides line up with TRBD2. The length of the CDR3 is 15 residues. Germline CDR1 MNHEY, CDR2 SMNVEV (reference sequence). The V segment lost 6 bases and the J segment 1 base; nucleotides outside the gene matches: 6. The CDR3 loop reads CASRNRGGGTDTQYF. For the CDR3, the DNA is TGTGCCAGCAGGAATCGGGGGGGCGGCACAGATACGCAGTATTTT.

CDR3 nucleotides: TGTGCCAGCAGCTTAGTAACTAGCGGGGGCCGGGGGTCTGGGGCCAACGTCCTGACTTTC. It specifies CASSLVTSGGRGSGANVLTF. The chain uses TRBV7-8 and TRBJ2-6; 11 positions agree with TRBD2. V lost 1 base, J lost 1 base, and 9 bases stayed unmatched. The CDR3 runs 20 residues. In germline, CDR1 is SGHVS, CDR2 FQNEAQ.

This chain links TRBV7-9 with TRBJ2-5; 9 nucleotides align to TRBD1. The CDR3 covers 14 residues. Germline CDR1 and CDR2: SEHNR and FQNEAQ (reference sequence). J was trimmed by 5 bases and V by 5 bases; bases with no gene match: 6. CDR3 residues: CASSLGTGMETQYF. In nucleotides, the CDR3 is TGTGCCAGCAGCCTAGGGACAGGGATGGAGACCCAGTACTTC. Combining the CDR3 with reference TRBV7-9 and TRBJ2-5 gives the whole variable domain DTGVSQNPRHKITKRGQNVTFRCDPISEHNRLYWYRQTLGQGPEFLTYFQNEAQLEKSRLLSDRFSAERPKGSFSTLEIQRTEQGDSAMYLCASSLGTGMETQYFGPGTRLLVL.

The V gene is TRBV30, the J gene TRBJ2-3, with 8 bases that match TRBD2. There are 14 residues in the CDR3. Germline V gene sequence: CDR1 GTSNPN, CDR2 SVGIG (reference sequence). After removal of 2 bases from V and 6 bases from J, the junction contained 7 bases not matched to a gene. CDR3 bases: TGTGCCTGGAGTAGCGGGGGACGAATGGATACGCAGTATTTT. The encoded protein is CAWSSGGRMDTQYF.

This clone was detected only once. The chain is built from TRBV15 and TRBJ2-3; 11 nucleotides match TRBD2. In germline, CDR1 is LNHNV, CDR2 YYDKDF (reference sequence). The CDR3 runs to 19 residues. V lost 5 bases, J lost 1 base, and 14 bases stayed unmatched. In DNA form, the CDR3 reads TGTGCCACCAGCGGGAAACTAGCGGGAGCCCCCTTTCGCACAGATACGCAGTATTTT. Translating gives CATSGKLAGAPFRTDTQYF. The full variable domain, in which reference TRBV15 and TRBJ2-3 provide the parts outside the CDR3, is DAMVIQNPRYQVTQFGKPVTLSCSQTLNHNVMYWYQQKSSQAPKLLFHYYDKDFNNEADTPDNFQSRRPNTSFCFLDIRSPGLGDTAMYLCATSGKLAGAPFRTDTQYFGPGTRLTVL.

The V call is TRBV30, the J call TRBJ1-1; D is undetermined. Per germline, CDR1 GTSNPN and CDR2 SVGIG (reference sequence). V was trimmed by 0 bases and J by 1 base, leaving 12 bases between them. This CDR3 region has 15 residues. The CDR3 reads CAWSVRGPRNTEAFF. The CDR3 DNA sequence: TGTGCCTGGAGTGTACGGGGTCCCCGGAACACTGAAGCTTTCTTT.

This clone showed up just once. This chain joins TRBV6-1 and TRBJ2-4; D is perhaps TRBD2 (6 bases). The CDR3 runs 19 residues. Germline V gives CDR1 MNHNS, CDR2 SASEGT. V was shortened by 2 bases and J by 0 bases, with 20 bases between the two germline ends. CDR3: CASSEQGLVKRVAKNIQYF. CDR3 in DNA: TGTGCCAGCAGTGAACAAGGGCTCGTTAAGCGGGTAGCCAAAAACATTCAGTACTTC.

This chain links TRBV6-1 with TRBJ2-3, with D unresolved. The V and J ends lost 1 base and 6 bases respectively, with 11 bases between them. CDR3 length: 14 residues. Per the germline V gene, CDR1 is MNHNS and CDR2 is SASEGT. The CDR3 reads CASSEVRARDTQYF. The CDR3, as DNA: TGTGCCAGCAGTGAAGTTCGCGCCCGGGATACGCAGTATTTT.

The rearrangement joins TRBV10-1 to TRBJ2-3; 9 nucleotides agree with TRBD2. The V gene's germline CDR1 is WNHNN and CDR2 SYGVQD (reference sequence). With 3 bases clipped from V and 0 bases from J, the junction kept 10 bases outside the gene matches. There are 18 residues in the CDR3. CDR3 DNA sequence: TGCGCCAGCAGTGACATCAATACTAGCGGGCGTAGCACAGATACGCAGTATTTT. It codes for CASSDINTSGRSTDTQYF.

CDR3 nucleotide sequence: TGTGCCAGCAGAGGGGGGCGACTAGCCCTTAAAGGGGGAGATACGCAGTATTTT. Protein product: CASRGGRLALKGGDTQYF. V and J are TRBV5-5 and TRBJ2-3; maybe TRBD2 (7 bases). The CDR3 totals 18 residues. Trimming stripped 5 bases from V and 5 bases from J, with 27 bases between. Germline loops: CDR1 SGHKS, CDR2 YYEKEE (reference sequence). Combining the CDR3 with reference TRBV5-5 and TRBJ2-3 gives the whole variable domain DAGVTQSPTHLIKTRGQQVTLRCSPISGHKSVSWYQQVLGQGPQFIFQYYEKEERGRGNFPDRFSARQFPNYSSELNVNALLLGDSALYLCASRGGRLALKGGDTQYFGPGTRLTVL.

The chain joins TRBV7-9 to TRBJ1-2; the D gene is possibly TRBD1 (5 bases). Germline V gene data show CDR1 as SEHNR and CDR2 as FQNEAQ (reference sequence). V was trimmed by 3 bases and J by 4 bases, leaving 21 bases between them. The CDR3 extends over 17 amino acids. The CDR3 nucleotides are TGTGCCAGCAGCTTTTCAGGTCGGGGGGACTCCACCTATGGCTACACCTTC. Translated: CASSFSGRGDSTYGYTF.

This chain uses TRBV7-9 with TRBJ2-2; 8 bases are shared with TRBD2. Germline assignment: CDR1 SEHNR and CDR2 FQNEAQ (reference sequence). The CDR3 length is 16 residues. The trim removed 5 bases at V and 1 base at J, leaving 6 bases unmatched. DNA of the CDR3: TGTGCCAGCAGCCTGACTAGCGCGTTGAACACCGGGGAGCTGTTTTTT. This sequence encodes CASSLTSALNTGELFF.